This is a list of T cell receptor beta chains from one sample in a study of CD8 T cells in ankylosing spondylitis. TCRdb fed the 5' RACE reads into MiXCR, producing one record per CDR3 protein. The table has fewer than 250,000 distinct CDR3 sequences, around 16% seen once. The sample comprised blood, either unsorted or a sorted T cell fraction (not recorded which). The receptors derive from a male donor with ankylosing spondylitis. Each CDR3 is given with its conserved first and last residue. The D gene is left open where the match is weak. Where a row states a size, it is once, few, many or the class of an expanded clone; other rows omit it.

>TRBJ2-1|few|.|TRBV9
CASSVVGGRALQFF
TGTGCCAGCAGCGTAGTTGGCGGGCGGGCTTTGCAGTTCTTC
>TRBJ1-5|.|.|TRBV4-3
CASSQAWGWDQPQHF
TGCGCCAGCAGCCAAGCGTGGGGTTGGGATCAGCCCCAGCATTTT
>TRBJ1-1|.|TRBD1|TRBV19
CAASYRGSTEAFF
TGTGCCGCATCATACAGGGGGAGTACTGAAGCTTTCTTT
>TRBJ1-2|.|.|TRBV4-1
CASSQVGASYGYTF
TGCGCCAGCAGCCAAGTGGGCGCCTCCTATGGCTACACCTTC
>TRBJ2-2|many|.|TRBV15
CATSQHRRGELFF
TGTGCCACCAGCCAACATCGGCGAGGGGAGCTGTTTTTT
>TRBJ2-2|few|TRBD1|TRBV20-1
CSARDRGQGAVGELFF
TGCAGTGCTAGAGATAGGGGACAGGGGGCGGTCGGGGAGCTGTTTTTT
>TRBJ2-2|.|.|TRBV30
CAFQPSNTGELFF
TGTGCCTTTCAACCTTCTAACACCGGGGAGCTGTTTTTT
>TRBJ2-5|.|.|TRBV30
CAWNQGWGQETQYF
TGTGCCTGGAATCAGGGGTGGGGGCAAGAGACCCAGTACTTC
>TRBJ2-3|.|.|TRBV7-3
CASSSAGTSTDTQYF
TGTGCCAGCAGCTCCGCCGGGACTTCCACAGATACGCAGTATTTT
>TRBJ2-2|.|TRBD2|TRBV27
CASSLLGGGLTGELFF
TGTGCCAGCAGTTTACTGGGCGGGGGACTCACCGGGGAGCTGTTTTTT
>TRBJ1-2|few|.|TRBV15
CATSRDLGEANYGYTF
TGTGCCACCAGCAGAGATCTAGGGGAGGCTAACTATGGCTACACCTTC
>TRBJ2-1|.|.|TRBV11-1
CASSSETSSYNEQFF
TGTGCCAGCAGCTCAGAGACTAGCTCCTACAATGAGCAGTTCTTC
>TRBJ1-5|.|.|TRBV10-3
CAISELNQPQHF
TGTGCCATCAGTGAGCTAAATCAGCCCCAGCATTTT
>TRBJ1-1|.|.|TRBV20-1
CSANEGDFLSNTEAFF
TGCAGTGCTAATGAAGGGGACTTTTTGTCGAACACTGAAGCTTTCTTT
>TRBJ2-7|.|.|TRBV12-3/TRBV12-4
CASSLGLGAFYEQYF
TGTGCCAGCAGTTTAGGGCTGGGGGCTTTCTACGAGCAGTACTTC
>TRBJ2-5|few|TRBD1|TRBV12-3/TRBV12-4
CASSSGQGWGETQYF
TGTGCCAGCAGCTCGGGACAGGGGTGGGGAGAGACCCAGTACTTC
>TRBJ2-6|.|.|TRBV28
CASGGSGANVLTF
TGTGCCAGCGGGGGCTCTGGGGCCAACGTCCTGACTTTC
>TRBJ2-7|many|.|TRBV12-3/TRBV12-4
CASSLGMGPSLSYEQYF
TGTGCCAGCAGTTTAGGGATGGGGCCTTCGCTTTCCTACGAGCAGTACTTC
>TRBJ2-7|few|TRBD1|TRBV5-5
CASSSKTGEGGYEQYF
TGTGCCAGCAGCTCGAAAACAGGGGAAGGGGGCTACGAGCAGTACTTC
>TRBJ2-1|few|.|TRBV30
CAWRALGVENEQFF
TGTGCCTGGAGGGCCTTGGGAGTTGAGAATGAGCAGTTCTTC
>TRBJ2-1|.|TRBD2|TRBV5-6
CASSLAAASGGDEQFF
TGTGCCAGCAGCTTGGCCGCGGCTAGCGGGGGTGACGAGCAGTTCTTC
>TRBJ1-1|.|.|TRBV5-1
CASSLGRGGTEAFF
TGCGCCAGCAGCTTAGGACGGGGGGGCACTGAAGCTTTCTTT
>TRBJ2-1|many|.|TRBV5-1
CASSLSGAGTTYNEQFF
TGCGCCAGCAGCTTATCAGGGGCCGGGACTACCTACAATGAGCAGTTCTTC
>TRBJ1-2|.|.|TRBV29-1
CSVPHGGGYTF
TGCAGCGTTCCCCACGGCGGTGGCTACACCTTC
>TRBJ1-5|.|.|TRBV4-1
CASSWGIGSNQPQHF
TGCGCCAGCAGCTGGGGGATAGGTAGCAATCAGCCCCAGCATTTT
>TRBJ1-1|few|.|TRBV10-2
CASSAGQSTTEAFF
TGCGCCAGCAGTGCAGGGCAAAGTACCACTGAAGCTTTCTTT
>TRBJ1-4|.|.|TRBV27
CASSYWANEKLFF
TGTGCCAGCAGTTACTGGGCTAATGAAAAACTGTTTTTT
>TRBJ1-1|.|.|TRBV6-5
CASSYSRGTNTEAFF
TGTGCCAGCAGTTACTCAAGAGGGACTAATACTGAAGCTTTCTTT
>TRBJ1-4|many|.|TRBV25-1
CASSVLGGDGLPEKLFF
TGTGCCAGCAGTGTCCTCGGCGGGGACGGCCTACCCGAAAAACTGTTTTTT
>TRBJ1-1|many|.|TRBV7-6
CASSTTGTMNTEAFF
TGTGCCAGCAGCACTACAGGGACCATGAACACTGAAGCTTTCTTT
>TRBJ2-3|.|.|TRBV24-1
CATSDPMGGADTQYF
TGTGCCACCAGTGACCCGATGGGGGGTGCAGATACGCAGTATTTT
>TRBJ2-3|.|TRBD1|TRBV16
CASSSKTGQGLSTDTQYF
TGTGCCAGCAGCTCCAAAACGGGACAGGGGTTATCCACAGATACGCAGTATTTT
>TRBJ1-2|.|.|TRBV4-3
CASSQERDLMSNYGYTF
TGCGCCAGCAGCCAAGAACGAGACCTAATGAGTAACTATGGCTACACCTTC
>TRBJ2-1|few|TRBD2|TRBV27
CASSWTSGRYNEQFF
TGTGCCAGCAGTTGGACTAGCGGGCGGTACAATGAGCAGTTCTTC
>TRBJ2-3|.|.|TRBV28
CASTSAWESTDTQYF
TGTGCCAGCACCTCCGCTTGGGAGAGCACAGATACGCAGTATTTT
>TRBJ1-1|.|.|TRBV12-3/TRBV12-4
CASSHSSTGPNTEAFF
TGTGCCAGCAGCCACTCATCGACCGGACCGAACACTGAAGCTTTCTTT
>TRBJ2-7|.|.|TRBV9
CASSMGDGSYEQYF
TGTGCCAGCAGTATGGGGGACGGCTCCTACGAGCAGTACTTC
>TRBJ2-1|few|.|TRBV9
CAGSVSGMSEQFF
TGTGCCGGCAGCGTATCCGGGATGAGTGAGCAGTTCTTC
>TRBJ2-2|many|.|TRBV29-1
CSVAKGTGELFF
TGCAGCGTTGCAAAGGGCACCGGGGAGCTGTTTTTT
>TRBJ1-1|many|.|TRBV29-1
CSVEVGNTEAFF
TGCAGCGTTGAAGTCGGGAACACTGAAGCTTTCTTT
>TRBJ2-1|.|.|TRBV2
CASRFGFNEQFF
TGTGCCAGCAGGTTCGGCTTCAATGAGCAGTTCTTC
>TRBJ1-1|.|TRBD1|TRBV6-5
CASSYGQGARAFF
TGTGCCAGCAGTTACGGACAGGGGGCGCGGGCTTTCTTT
>TRBJ1-1|few|.|TRBV27
CASSLSPGLETEAFF
TGTGCCAGCAGTTTAAGCCCGGGGTTGGAGACTGAAGCTTTCTTT
>TRBJ2-1|few|.|TRBV5-1
CASSPTGTASSYNEQFF
TGCGCCAGCAGCCCGACCGGGACGGCGAGCTCCTACAATGAGCAGTTCTTC
>TRBJ1-4|.|.|TRBV4-3
CASSQEMRAGGNEKLFF
TGCGCCAGCAGCCAAGAAATGAGGGCCGGGGGCAATGAAAAACTGTTTTTT
>TRBJ2-7|few|.|TRBV30
CAWSVEGYEQYF
TGTGCCTGGAGTGTAGAGGGCTACGAGCAGTACTTC
>TRBJ2-3|.|TRBD2|TRBV2
CASSDLAGEDTQYF
TGTGCCAGCAGCGACCTAGCGGGAGAAGATACGCAGTATTTT
>TRBJ2-5|.|.|TRBV6-5
CASMDLVETQYF
TGTGCCAGCATGGACTTAGTGGAGACCCAGTACTTC
>TRBJ2-1|few|TRBD1|TRBV24-1
CATSDSGQAYIFSSYNEQFF
TGTGCCACCAGTGACTCGGGACAGGCCTATATTTTCAGTAGCTACAATGAGCAGTTCTTC